The rows below give T cell receptor beta chains drawn from one sample of a study of early T cells in non-severe SARS-CoV-2 infection. Via MiXCR, TCRdb re-called the 5' RACE reads, giving one row per CDR3 protein. Seen here are 95,000 to 100,000 distinct CDR3 sequences, approximately 11% observed once, and the top ten hold 5.1%. Sequencing used whole blood. The receptors originated from an adult who was a healthcare worker with PCR-confirmed SARS-CoV-2 infection or an uninfected control (not recorded which). Both conserved end residues are part of each CDR3. A D gene is named only where the DNA matches it firmly. Not all rows give a size; the values are once, few, many and, for expanded clones, a class.

V gene: TRBV20-1
clone size: few
D gene: TRBD2
J gene: TRBJ2-1
CDR3 DNA: TGCAGCTCCGGGACTACCGGGATGAATGAGCAGTTCTTC
CDR3 protein: CSSGTTGMNEQFF

V gene: TRBV30
clone size: -
D gene: -
J gene: TRBJ1-2
CDR3 DNA: TGTGCCTGGAGGGCAGGGAACTATGGCTACACCTTC
CDR3 protein: CAWRAGNYGYTF

V gene: TRBV11-2
clone size: few
D gene: -
J gene: TRBJ1-5
CDR3 DNA: TGTGCCAGCAGCTTAGAGCCAGGGGTTGATCAGCCCCAGCATTTT
CDR3 protein: CASSLEPGVDQPQHF

V gene: TRBV7-9
clone size: few
D gene: -
J gene: TRBJ1-1
CDR3 DNA: TGTGCCAGCAGCTCAAGGGCAGGGGAAGACACTGAAGCTTTCTTT
CDR3 protein: CASSSRAGEDTEAFF

V gene: TRBV5-8
clone size: few
D gene: -
J gene: TRBJ2-7
CDR3 DNA: TGTGCCAGCAGCTTGATCAGGGGCGAGCAGTACTTC
CDR3 protein: CASSLIRGEQYF

V gene: TRBV3-1
clone size: -
D gene: TRBD1
J gene: TRBJ2-1
CDR3 DNA: TGTGCCAGCAGCCAACGGACAGGGTGGGACAATGAGCAGTTCTTC
CDR3 protein: CASSQRTGWDNEQFF

V gene: TRBV4-1
clone size: few
D gene: TRBD2
J gene: TRBJ2-7
CDR3 DNA: TGCGCCAGCAGCCATGCGGGAGCCTACGAGCAGTACTTC
CDR3 protein: CASSHAGAYEQYF

V gene: TRBV6-1
clone size: -
D gene: -
J gene: TRBJ2-2
CDR3 DNA: TGTGCCAGCAGTGCGCATACAGATTTGATCGGGGAGCTGTTTTTT
CDR3 protein: CASSAHTDLIGELFF

V gene: TRBV6-5
clone size: few
D gene: TRBD2
J gene: TRBJ2-5
CDR3 DNA: TGTGCCAGCACCTGGGGGGCTAGCGGGAGTGAGACCCAGTACTTC
CDR3 protein: CASTWGASGSETQYF

V gene: TRBV6-1
clone size: few
D gene: TRBD2
J gene: TRBJ2-1
CDR3 DNA: TGTGCCAGCAGTGGACTAATAGCGGGTAGTTACAATGAGCAGTTCTTC
CDR3 protein: CASSGLIAGSYNEQFF

V gene: TRBV2
clone size: many
D gene: -
J gene: TRBJ2-3
CDR3 DNA: TGTGCCAGCAGTGAAGGGTCAGGAGATACGCAGTATTTT
CDR3 protein: CASSEGSGDTQYF

V gene: TRBV9
clone size: -
D gene: -
J gene: TRBJ2-5
CDR3 DNA: TGTGCCAGCAGCTTAGGGGTGGGGTACCAAGAGACCCAGTACTTC
CDR3 protein: CASSLGVGYQETQYF

V gene: TRBV4-2
clone size: -
D gene: -
J gene: TRBJ1-2
CDR3 DNA: TGTGCCAGCAGCCGGCGGCAGACTAACTATGGCTACACCTTC
CDR3 protein: CASSRRQTNYGYTF

V gene: TRBV9
clone size: -
D gene: -
J gene: TRBJ2-7
CDR3 DNA: TGTGCCAGCAGCACCCTTCCTTACGAGCAGTACTTC
CDR3 protein: CASSTLPYEQYF